The source of this TCR beta chain is a study of blood T cell repertoires in COVID-19. At the level of the study: The United States, Italy and Spain provided the acute and convalescent COVID-19 samples. The cDNA or gDNA used as material had been derived from T cells, B-cell-depleted T cells, or PBMCs.

Germline values: CDR1 LNHDA, CDR2 SQIVND (reference sequence). V lost 1 base to trimming and J lost 6 bases; unmatched junction nucleotides: 6. The CDR3 totals 16 residues. Seattle patient enrollment occurred during active infection, with longitudinal follow-up thereafter. Original analysis: Reference gene primer amplification yielded estimated nucleated cell counts. The data were produced by immunoSEQ multiplex PCR, yet TCRdb's version contains in-frame clones alone and is incomplete. That table furnishes V, J and clone size, whereas the DNA furnished D and trimming. Among 79,000 or so clones listed, 85% were seen once.

The source is a man in his 60s with COVID-19, enrolled during active disease. The J gene is TRBJ2-1, the V gene TRBV19; TRBD1 agrees at 10 bases. Sequencing input: peripheral blood. The CDR3 DNA follows: TGTGCCAGTAGTATAGGGGGACAGGGGTTTCGCAATGAGCAGTTCTTC. Translation gives CASSIGGQGFRNEQFF.